This T cell receptor (beta chain) derives from a study of PD-1 blockade in classical Hodgkin lymphoma. Study-wide points: When nivolumab was started under 1 year after ASCT, patients were excluded.

All patients experienced relapse after autologous stem cell transplantation, and brentuximab vedotin exposure was variable. The table came from immunoSEQ multiplex PCR; TCRdb's copy has only in-frame clones and leaves some out. Of tens of thousands of clones listed, around 89% are singletons. In regard to this clone: As yet, its antigen is unknown.

The sample consisted of peripheral blood mononuclear cells (PBMCs), taken before the second cycle of nivolumab. This sequence was found in a human donor with classical Hodgkin lymphoma.

CDR3 in DNA: TGTGCCAGCAGAGGACAAGGGGGTTATAATCAGCCCCAGCATTTT. Amino acids: CASRGQGGYNQPQHF. This chain connects TRBV6-5 to TRBJ1-5, with D possibly matching TRBD1 (6 bases). Trimming cost V 6 bases and J 4 bases, with 16 bases left between them. There are 15 residues in the CDR3. Germline-derived CDR1 and CDR2 are MNHEY and SVGAGI.